Below, 21 T cell receptor beta chains from the same sample are listed, as sequenced in a study of shared clonotypes between healthy human individuals. Sequenced by immunoSEQ multiplex PCR; TCRdb stores in-frame clones only, minus some. Among roughly 2 million clones, 95% were seen once, and the ten largest hold 0.13%. The sequenced material came from naive CD4+ T cells sorted from blood. The sample's subset: CD45RA+ positively selected. The receptor set was obtained from a man younger than 35 in good health.

This chain uses TRBV5-4 with TRBJ1-2; 8 bases match TRBD1. Germline assignment: CDR1 SGHNT and CDR2 YYREEE (reference sequence). The J segment lost 5 bases and the V segment lost 4 bases, leaving 7 bases of the junction unmatched. The CDR3 consists of 14 residues. The chain's CDR3 is CASSEDRARYGYTF. CDR3 bases: TGTGCCAGCAGCGAGGACAGGGCGCGGTATGGCTACACCTTC. The full variable domain, in which reference TRBV5-4 and TRBJ1-2 provide the parts outside the CDR3, is ETGVTQSPTHLIKTRGQQVTLRCSSQSGHNTVSWYQQALGQGPQFIFQYYREEENGRGNFPPRFSGLQFPNYSSELNVNALELDDSALYLCASSEDRARYGYTFGSGTRLTVV.

This clone was observed a single time. J is TRBJ2-7 and V is TRBV12-5; D is unclear. V lost 2 bases and J lost 3, with 8 bases in between. This CDR3 contains 13 residues. Germline V gene lookup returns CDR1 LGHNT and CDR2 FRNRAP. CDR3 region: CASGLWTGYEQYF. CDR3 nucleotide sequence: TGTGCTAGTGGTTTGTGGACGGGCTACGAGCAGTACTTC. Using reference TRBV12-5 and TRBJ2-7 for the parts outside the CDR3, the full variable domain is DARVTQTPRHKVTEMGQEVTMRCQPILGHNTVFWYRQTMMQGLELLAYFRNRAPLDDSGMPKDRFSAEMPDATLATLKIQPSEPRDSAVYFCASGLWTGYEQYFGPGTRLTVT.

The V gene is TRBV19, the J gene TRBJ1-2; D is perhaps TRBD1 (5 bases). Trimming left V 10 bases short and J 4 bases short, with 19 bases between. Germline assignment: CDR1 LNHDA and CDR2 SQIVND (reference sequence). This CDR3 has 14 amino acids. The chain's CDR3 is CAISDTDHGYGYTF. The CDR3 DNA reads as TGTGCCATCTCGGACACGGACCATGGCTATGGCTACACCTTC.

V usage is TRBV7-2 and J usage is TRBJ1-4, with a tentative D call TRBD1 (5 bases). The CDR3 contains 15 residues. Germline values: CDR1 SGHTA, CDR2 FQGNSA. Trimming stripped 2 bases from V and 5 bases from J, with 12 bases between. The CDR3 loop reads CASSLQGSVNEKLFF. The CDR3 nucleotides are TGTGCCAGCAGCTTACAGGGAAGTGTCAATGAAAAACTGTTTTTT.

The rearrangement links TRBV30 to TRBJ2-3, with a tentative D call TRBD1 (6 bases). Between the trimmed V and J ends, which lost 3 bases and 5 bases, there was a span of 18 bases. CDR3 size: 15 residues. Germline CDR1 GTSNPN, CDR2 SVGIG (reference sequence). The CDR3 nucleotides are TGTGCCTGGAGCTTAGGGGGTTCCGTAGTAGATACGCAGTATTTT. It encodes CAWSLGGSVVDTQYF.

This chain joins TRBV10-3 and TRBJ1-3; D is unresolved. This CDR3 is built from 16 residues. The V gene lost 3 bases and the J gene lost 2 bases, with 14 bases spanning the gap. Germline V gene lookup returns CDR1 ENHRY and CDR2 SYGVKD. CDR3 in DNA: TGTGCCATCAGTGACCTAGGTACTCGTACTGGAAACACCATATATTTT. Residues: CAISDLGTRTGNTIYF.

V and J are TRBV27 and TRBJ2-7; 8 positions match TRBD1. CDR3 size: 13 residues. Trimming at V came to 5 bases and at J to 8 bases, leaving 8 bases not matched to a gene. Germline CDR1 MNHEY, CDR2 SMNVEV (reference sequence). CDR3 loop: CASSLQTGVKQYF. CDR3 nucleotides: TGTGCCAGCAGTCTACAGACAGGGGTAAAGCAGTACTTC.

The V call is TRBV15, the J call TRBJ1-6; 9 bases fit TRBD1. With 3 bases clipped from V and 14 bases from J, the junction kept 5 bases outside the gene matches. The germline V gene encodes CDR1 LNHNV and CDR2 YYDKDF (reference sequence). The CDR3 is 13 amino acids. The DNA of the CDR3 is TGTGCCACCAGCAGCGACAGGGGGTTCGCCCTCCACTTT. The encoded protein is CATSSDRGFALHF.

This clone was detected once. This chain uses TRBV5-1 with TRBJ2-1, with D perhaps matching TRBD2 (6 bases). This CDR3 comprises 15 residues. The germline V gene has CDR1 SGHRS and CDR2 YFSETQ. Trimming shortened V by 4 bases and J by 2 bases, and 13 bases separated the two germline ends. As DNA, the CDR3 is TGCGCCAGCAGCCCCGGGGGAGGAACCTACAATGAGCAGTTCTTC. Translating gives CASSPGGGTYNEQFF.

Details on this clone: The same CDR3 also results from other DNA sequences found in this sample. The chain links TRBV5-1 to TRBJ1-3, with D unclear. The V gene lost 0 bases and the J gene lost 5 bases, with 9 bases spanning the gap. CDR1 SGHRS and CDR2 YFSETQ come from the germline V gene. This CDR3 region has 14 residues. CDR3 sequence (DNA): TGCGCCAGCAGCTTGGAGGGCGCAAGAAACACCATATATTTT. It translates to CASSLEGARNTIYF.

CDR3 sequence reads: CASSEEQFTDTQYF. The CDR3 DNA is TGTGCCAGCAGTGAAGAACAGTTCACAGATACGCAGTATTTT. The J gene is TRBJ2-3, the V gene TRBV6-1; D is unclear. The V end was cut by 1 base, the J end by 2 bases, with 7 bases between. The germline V gene has CDR1 MNHNS and CDR2 SASEGT. There are 14 residues in the CDR3.

This clone occurred once. The genes are TRBV29-1 and TRBJ2-1; TRBD2 is a possible D gene (5 bases). Germline assignment: CDR1 SQVTM and CDR2 ANQGSEA. V gave up 7 bases and J gave up 7 bases, with 17 bases separating them. CDR3 length: 13 residues. CDR3 sequence: CSGRRQVGNEQFF. The DNA for the CDR3 is TGCAGCGGCAGGAGGCAGGTCGGGAATGAGCAGTTCTTC.

This clone was recorded only once. The genes are TRBV5-4 and TRBJ2-3; TRBD1 is a possible D gene (5 bases). V lost 4 bases and J 2 bases, leaving 14 bases between the germline ends. Germline CDR1 and CDR2: SGHNT and YYREEE (reference sequence). This CDR3 has 15 amino acids. The CDR3 protein is CASSPNRQNTDTQYF. CDR3 DNA sequence: TGTGCCAGCAGCCCCAACAGGCAAAACACAGATACGCAGTATTTT.

The V and J genes are TRBV5-4 and TRBJ2-3; 7 positions agree with TRBD2. The CDR3 is 15 amino acids. The V and J ends lost 4 bases and 3 bases, in that order; junction bases with no gene match: 8. Germline assignment: CDR1 SGHNT and CDR2 YYREEE (reference sequence). Written as DNA, the CDR3 is TGTGCCAGCAGCCCATTAGCGGGTCAGACAGATACGCAGTATTTT. It codes for CASSPLAGQTDTQYF. The full variable domain, with the rest looked up from reference TRBV5-4 and TRBJ2-3, is ETGVTQSPTHLIKTRGQQVTLRCSSQSGHNTVSWYQQALGQGPQFIFQYYREEENGRGNFPPRFSGLQFPNYSSELNVNALELDDSALYLCASSPLAGQTDTQYFGPGTRLTVL.

This clone was seen once. This could be a read error, since a much larger clone is one nucleotide away. Other DNA sequences of this sample code for an identical CDR3. The J gene is TRBJ1-6, the V gene TRBV10-3; 7 bases are a match to TRBD1. This CDR3 comprises 12 residues. Per the germline V gene, CDR1 is ENHRY and CDR2 is SYGVKD. The J segment lost 10 bases and the V segment lost 8 bases, leaving 5 bases of the junction unmatched. This chain's CDR3 is CAIGTGVSPLHF. CDR3 DNA sequence: TGTGCCATCGGAACAGGGGTGTCACCCCTCCACTTT.

This rearrangement joins TRBV30 to TRBJ2-4; tentatively, D is TRBD1 (5 bases). Trimming pared 2 bases from V and 1 base from J, leaving 24 bases between. Per germline, CDR1 GTSNPN and CDR2 SVGIG (reference sequence). CDR3 length equals 19 residues. The CDR3 reads CAWSKTLGVGLGAKNIQYF. CDR3 sequence (DNA): TGTGCCTGGAGTAAAACCTTGGGTGTGGGGCTTGGGGCCAAAAACATTCAGTACTTC.

The V call is TRBV10-3, the J call TRBJ1-6; D ambiguous. The V end was cut by 2 bases, the J end by 7 bases, with 3 bases between. Germline V gene lookup returns CDR1 ENHRY and CDR2 SYGVKD. The CDR3 has 12 amino acids. CDR3 nucleotide sequence: TGTGCCATCAGTGAGATGAATTCACCCCTCCACTTT. Its translation is CAISEMNSPLHF.

The chain uses TRBV9 and TRBJ1-2; D uncertain. This CDR3 spans 12 amino acids. Germline loops: CDR1 SGDLS, CDR2 YYNGEE. V was pared by 3 bases and J by 3 bases, with 6 bases between. CDR3: CASSGIDYGYTF. As DNA, the CDR3 is TGTGCCAGCAGCGGGATTGACTATGGCTACACCTTC.

On this clone: Other DNA sequences of this sample code for an identical CDR3. This rearrangement joins TRBV6-5 to TRBJ1-2; 7 positions match TRBD1. With V trimmed by 5 bases and J by 7 bases, 4 bases remained unmatched. The CDR3 is made up of 12 amino acids. The germline V gene has CDR1 MNHEY and CDR2 SVGAGI. CDR3 residues: CASSRQGSGYTF. CDR3 coding DNA: TGTGCCAGCAGTAGACAGGGATCTGGCTACACCTTC.

V gene TRBV6-4 combines with J gene TRBJ2-5; 15 nucleotides match TRBD2. Germline CDR1 reads MRHNA; CDR2 reads SNTAGT. This CDR3 has 13 amino acids. The V and J ends lost 8 bases and 9 bases, in that order; junction bases with no gene match: 4. The CDR3 region has the DNA TGTGCCAGCTCAGGACTAGCGGGGGGGCCCCAGTACTTC. Its protein is CASSGLAGGPQYF.

This chain joins TRBV19 and TRBJ1-6, with TRBD1 matching 10 bases. V dropped 4 bases and J dropped 10; count of bases not matched to a gene: 4. Germline V gene data show CDR1 as LNHDA and CDR2 as SQIVND (reference sequence). The CDR3 totals 14 residues. This CDR3 is CASSTGTGVSPLHF. The CDR3 DNA is TGTGCCAGTAGTACCGGGACAGGGGTATCACCCCTCCACTTT.